Below, 15 T cell receptor beta chains from the same sample are listed, as sequenced in a study of CD8+ T cells in alopecia areata. RNA extraction and reverse transcription yielded cDNA as sequencing template. Only in-frame clones appear in the TCRdb table, and some are missing; sequencing was by immunoSEQ multiplex PCR. The data show 140,000 or so clones, with more than 55% seen just once and 30% to 45% held by the top ten. The sequencing sample was made of CD8+ T cells sorted from blood. The receptors were gathered from a human donor in good health.

As to this clone: One end of the junction varies from germline; a read error may be responsible. This rearrangement joins TRBV2 to TRBJ2-7; D possibly corresponds to TRBD1 (6 bases). This CDR3 has 13 residues. CDR1 and CDR2 (germline): SNHLY, FYNNEI. CDR3 in amino acids: CASGDRSSYEQYF. Here the CDR3 DNA reads TGTGCCAGCGGTGACAGGAGCTCCTACGAGCAGTACTTC.

This clone was seen a handful of times. This chain links TRBV7-9 with TRBJ1-1; D gene uncertain. V shed 5 bases and J shed 0 bases, with 1 base lying between them. The CDR3 runs to 11 residues. Germline assignment: CDR1 SEHNR and CDR2 FQNEAQ (reference sequence). CDR3 loop: CASSVNTEAFF. CDR3 sequence (DNA): TGTGCCAGCAGCGTGAACACTGAAGCTTTCTTT. Supplemented by reference TRBV7-9 and TRBJ1-1, the full variable domain reads DTGVSQNPRHKITKRGQNVTFRCDPISEHNRLYWYRQTLGQGPEFLTYFQNEAQLEKSRLLSDRFSAERPKGSFSTLEIQRTEQGDSAMYLCASSVNTEAFFGQGTRLTVV.

This clone was seen a handful of times. This chain uses TRBV29-1 with TRBJ2-7, with D perhaps TRBD1 (5 bases). Germline CDR1 reads SQVTM; CDR2 reads ANQGSEA. Between the trimmed V and J ends, which lost 4 bases and 1 base, there was a span of 8 bases. This CDR3 is built from 12 residues. The CDR3 here is CSVAAGSYEQYF. CDR3 coding DNA: TGCAGCGTTGCAGCAGGGTCCTACGAGCAGTACTTC.

This clone has only a few counts. The chain is built from TRBV29-1 and TRBJ2-5; D is possibly TRBD2 (6 bases). With 6 bases removed from V and 3 bases from J, the gap between germline ends came to 11 bases. This CDR3 spans 12 amino acids. Germline CDR1 reads SQVTM; CDR2 reads ANQGSEA. This CDR3 reads CSVEGVEETQYF. The DNA of the CDR3 is TGCAGCGTGGAGGGCGTGGAAGAGACCCAGTACTTC.

The rearrangement links TRBV15 to TRBJ1-5, with D uncertain. There are 15 residues in the CDR3. The germline CDR1 and CDR2 sequences are LNHNV and YYDKDF (reference sequence). Trimming shortened V by 5 bases and J by 3 bases, and 14 bases separated the two germline ends. CDR3 protein: CATSSTGQLNQPQHF. The CDR3 DNA reads as TGTGCCACCAGCTCCACCGGGCAGCTCAATCAGCCCCAGCATTTT. The full variable domain, rest sourced from reference TRBV15 and TRBJ1-5, is DAMVIQNPRYQVTQFGKPVTLSCSQTLNHNVMYWYQQKSSQAPKLLFHYYDKDFNNEADTPDNFQSRRPNTSFCFLDIRSPGLGDTAMYLCATSSTGQLNQPQHFGDGTRLSIL.

The chain recombines TRBV5-5 with TRBJ1-1; D is unresolved. The CDR3 is 14 residues long. CDR1 is SGHKS, CDR2 YYEKEE, per germline (reference sequence). The germline V and J ends were trimmed by 0 bases and 5 bases, with 11 bases remaining between them. CDR3 bases: TGTGCCAGCAGCTTGGGGGCTGGCCGGACTGAAGCTTTCTTT. It specifies CASSLGAGRTEAFF.

This clone was observed once. The gene calls are TRBV11-2 and TRBJ2-7; D gene uncertain. Trimming cost V 4 bases and J 3 bases, with 7 bases left between them. The CDR3 spans 12 residues. Germline-derived CDR1 and CDR2 are SGHAT and FQNNGV. CDR3 sequence (DNA): TGTGCCAGCAGCTCAACGGACTACGAGCAGTACTTC. It translates to CASSSTDYEQYF.

The rearrangement links TRBV29-1 to TRBJ2-7; 9 bases line up with TRBD1. The J segment lost 4 bases and the V segment lost 2 bases, leaving 12 bases of the junction unmatched. The CDR3 covers 16 residues. CDR1 is SQVTM and CDR2 is ANQGSEA in the germline V gene. The CDR3 DNA follows: TGCAGCGTTGAATCAGGAGGGACAGGGTCCTTTTACGAGCAGTACTTC. It specifies CSVESGGTGSFYEQYF.

This clone turned up a few times. As DNA, the CDR3 is TGTGCCAGCAGCTTTCCCCCACCAGGAGCCTACGAGCAGTACTTC. It codes for CASSFPPPGAYEQYF. This chain connects TRBV5-6 to TRBJ2-7, with D unclear. V lost 2 bases and J lost 2, with 14 bases in between. This CDR3 is 15 amino acids long. Germline lookup yields CDR1 SGHDT and CDR2 YYEEEE.

The chain is built from TRBV5-1 and TRBJ2-1; 8 positions agree with TRBD2. This CDR3 spans 17 amino acids. From germline, CDR1 is SGHRS and CDR2 YFSETQ. V lost 0 bases to trimming and J lost 0 bases; unmatched junction nucleotides: 5. The CDR3 spells CASSLGVSGNSYNEQFF. The DNA for the CDR3 is TGCGCCAGCAGCTTGGGGGTTAGCGGGAACTCCTACAATGAGCAGTTCTTC.

The V and J genes are TRBV11-3 and TRBJ1-5; perhaps TRBD1 as D (5 bases). Between the trimmed V and J ends, which lost 5 bases and 12 bases, there was a span of 14 bases. CDR1 is SGHNT and CDR2 is YENEEA in the germline V gene. The length of the CDR3 is 12 residues. Here the CDR3 reads CASSLTARGQHF. The CDR3 region has the DNA TGTGCCAGCAGCCTGACAGCCCGGGGCCAGCATTTT.

This chain uses TRBV30 with TRBJ2-2, with 14 bases identical to TRBD2. V lost 5 bases, J lost 6 bases, and 14 bases stayed unmatched. The V gene's germline CDR1 is GTSNPN and CDR2 SVGIG (reference sequence). This CDR3 is built from 18 residues. The CDR3 bases are TGTGCCTGGCGAACCCGACTAGCGGGAGGGCTCGGAGCCGGGGAGCTGTTTTTT. Protein sequence: CAWRTRLAGGLGAGELFF. Complete variable domain (other parts from reference TRBV30 and TRBJ2-2): SQTIHQWPATLVQPVGSPLSLECTVEGTSNPNLYWYRQAAGRGLQLLFYSVGIGQISSEVPQNLSASRPQDRQFILSSKKLLLSDSGFYLCAWRTRLAGGLGAGELFFGEGSRLTVL.

This clone was seen a few times. The chain combines TRBV29-1 with TRBJ2-7, with a weak D call TRBD2 (6 bases). V lost 4 bases and J 7 bases, leaving 11 bases between the germline ends. This CDR3 is 11 amino acids long. The germline gives CDR1 SQVTM, CDR2 ANQGSEA. This CDR3 is CSVALRGEQYF. The CDR3 DNA sequence: TGCAGCGTTGCCCTCCGGGGGGAGCAGTACTTC.

V usage is TRBV2 and J usage is TRBJ2-2; D remains ambiguous. The CDR3 loop spans 15 amino acids. Germline V gene lookup returns CDR1 SNHLY and CDR2 FYNNEI. V lost 6 bases and J 3 bases, leaving 14 bases between the germline ends. In DNA form, the CDR3 reads TGTGCCAGCAGGAACCCCCAGGAACACACCGGGGAGCTGTTTTTT. Protein: CASRNPQEHTGELFF. Combining the CDR3 with reference TRBV2 and TRBJ2-2 gives the whole variable domain EPEVTQTPSHQVTQMGQEVILRCVPISNHLYFYWYRQILGQKVEFLVSFYNNEISEKSEIFDDQFSVERPDGSNFTLKIRSTKLEDSAMYFCASRNPQEHTGELFFGEGSRLTVL.

The rearrangement links TRBV5-6 to TRBJ2-2; no definite D call. This CDR3 spans 15 amino acids. CDR1 and CDR2 from the germline V gene are SGHDT and YYEEEE. The V end was cut by 3 bases, the J end by 1 base, with 10 bases between. The CDR3 loop reads CASSSWAGNTGELFF. As DNA, the CDR3 is TGTGCCAGCAGCTCATGGGCAGGGAACACCGGGGAGCTGTTTTTT. The full variable domain, in which reference TRBV5-6 and TRBJ2-2 provide the parts outside the CDR3, is DAGVTQSPTHLIKTRGQQVTLRCSPKSGHDTVSWYQQALGQGPQFIFQYYEEEERQRGNFPDRFSGHQFPNYSSELNVNALLLGDSALYLCASSSWAGNTGELFFGEGSRLTVL.